This entry features one T cell receptor (beta chain) sequence. This sample is drawn from a study of shared clonotypes between healthy human individuals. Assay: immunoSEQ multiplex PCR; the TCRdb copy retains only in-frame clones and omits some. The sample contains 2 million to 3 million clones, approximately 93% of which appear only once. Between the trimmed V and J ends, which lost 4 bases and 5 bases, there was a span of 11 bases. The CDR3 consists of 14 residues. Germline values: CDR1 MNHEY, CDR2 SMNVEV (reference sequence). Sequenced: naive CD4+ T cells from PBMCs. Subset indicated: CD45RA+ positively selected. This TCR derives from a man aged 18 to 30 in good health. Some clones in this sample may be carry-over from other donors' samples. This chain uses TRBV27 with TRBJ1-4; no clear D. The CDR3 spells CASSSTQGNEKLFF. The CDR3 DNA follows: TGTGCCAGCAGTTCCACTCAAGGAAATGAAAAACTGTTTTTT. Together with reference TRBV27 and TRBJ1-4, the CDR3 gives the full variable domain: EAQVTQNPRYLITVTGKKLTVTCSQNMNHEYMSWYRQDPGLGLRQIYYSMNVEVTDKGDVPEGYKVSRKEKRNFPLILESPSPNQTSLYFCASSSTQGNEKLFFGSGTQLSVL.